This T cell receptor (beta chain) was sequenced for a study of cytomegalovirus exposure and HLA in healthy donors. Overall study: The same platform used for the 666 first-cohort repertoires was also used for the 90 to 150 validation repertoires, as a later analysis reported. Study conclusions and caveats: Accounts indicate the classifier identified cytomegalovirus status with strong specificity and sensitivity. CMV antigen specificity was confirmed in vitro for three CMV-associated chains. Altogether, around 160 TCR beta chains were recorded as cytomegalovirus-associated.

Unmatched junction bases numbered 10, after V lost 7 bases and J lost 3 bases. The CDR3 extends over 14 amino acids. Germline V CDR1 and CDR2: SQVTM, ANQGSEA. The repertoire was sequenced with immunoSEQ multiplex PCR; TCRdb's copy has only in-frame clones and lacks some. The sample carries about 220,000 clones, 90% to 95% recorded once. As regards this clone: Its specificity is not known.

Sequencing was done on a sample of PBMCs. This sequence joins TRBV29-1 and TRBJ1-1; TRBD1 matches at 8 bases. The receptor was derived from a woman between 18 and 29 years old in good health and CMV-seronegative. The CDR3: CSGAAGTGYTEAFF. CDR3 coding DNA: TGCAGCGGAGCAGCCGGGACAGGATACACTGAAGCTTTCTTT.